The present TCR beta chain was sequenced within a study of blood T cell repertoires in COVID-19. Study as a whole: Samples taken during acute and convalescent COVID-19 were collected in the United States, Italy and Spain. Sample material is recorded as cDNA or gDNA derived from T cells, B-cell-depleted T cells, or PBMCs.

Germline V gene lookup returns CDR1 MNHEY and CDR2 SVGAGI. The CDR3 loop spans 14 amino acids. Trimming cost V 5 bases and J 5 bases; bases outside gene matches: 7. Authors' data handling: Reference gene primer amplification gave estimated nucleated cell counts. The protocol was immunoSEQ multiplex PCR, while the TCRdb copy is restricted to in-frame clones and leaves out a portion. The D gene and trimming were derived from the DNA, and the V and J assignments and clone size from that table. The profile shows under 55,000 clones, about 88% of them singletons. The rearrangement links TRBV6-5 to TRBJ2-7, with 9 bases matching TRBD1. Input material: peripheral blood. The clonotype originates from a human donor in a cohort sampled during active COVID-19. The CDR3 spells CASSIHRGPDEQYF. DNA for the CDR3: TGTGCCAGCAGTATCCACAGGGGGCCTGACGAGCAGTACTTC.